This T cell receptor (beta chain) was obtained from a study of blood T cell repertoires in COVID-19. Overall study context: T cells, B-cell-depleted T cells, or PBMCs provided the cDNA or gDNA that served as material.

The germline gives CDR1 SGHAT, CDR2 FQNNGV. CDR3 length: 16 residues. Losses at the gene ends were 1 base for V and 5 bases for J; bases not matched to a gene: 7. Profiled with immunoSEQ multiplex PCR; TCRdb holds only in-frame clones, not every one. The sample has over 70,000 clones; 75% to 85% are singletons. The chain has TRBV11-2 and TRBJ2-5; 10 bases line up with TRBD2. The specimen was peripheral blood. The source is a woman of 80 years or more with acute or convalescent COVID-19. The CDR3 DNA is TGTGCCAGCAGCTTAGGTCGGCTAGCGGGAGCCGAGACCCAGTACTTC. It encodes CASSLGRLAGAETQYF.